The rows below give T cell receptor beta chains drawn from one sample of a study of cytotoxic CD8 clonotypes in ibrutinib-treated CLL. Produced via immunoSEQ multiplex PCR; TCRdb's table is partial and in-frame only. The table shows about 140,000 clones, with 85% to 95% occurring only once. Sequenced material: PBMCs, taken after 12 months of ibrutinib treatment. All receptors come from a human donor with chronic lymphocytic leukemia. Both conserved end residues are part of each CDR3.

TRBJ2-7 TRBV14 CASSHGATYEQYF
TRBJ1-1 TRBV19 CASSIIASTEAFF
TRBJ2-5 TRBV19 CASSPYSGSWVETQYF
TRBJ2-1 TRBV2 CASMARMNSYNEQFF
TRBJ1-2 TRBV5-1 CASSLDTASNYGYTF
TRBJ2-4 TRBV27 CASSLLALGGQGTKNIQYF
TRBJ1-4 TRBV4-1 CASRGGTGEKLFF
TRBJ2-3 TRBV5-1 CASSLNRGELDTQYF
TRBJ2-7 TRBV28 CASSAYRDHYEQYF
TRBJ2-7 TRBV28 CASSLTSGSTYEQYF
TRBJ1-4 TRBV6-5 CASSYSRDEKLFF
TRBJ2-1 TRBV9 CASSPRPGQIGDEQFF
TRBJ2-7 TRBV5-8 CASSLGDVAYEQYF
TRBJ2-7 TRBV7-9 CASSLPTGVGEQYF
TRBJ2-1 TRBV4-2 CASSQDGIRLATIFEQFF
TRBJ2-1 TRBV5-4 CASSPRTESSYNEQFF
TRBJ1-3 TRBV28 CASSWISGNTIYF
TRBJ2-5 TRBV11-2 CATALGVGETQYF
TRBJ1-4 TRBV4-2 CASSLDRAIEKLFF
TRBJ2-1 TRBV27 CASSHSDGVDEQFF